This T cell receptor (beta chain) was identified in a study of identical twins. This clonotype was recorded a few times. Germline V gene lookup returns CDR1 MNHNS and CDR2 SASEGT. The CDR3 covers 15 residues. The V gene end was trimmed by 6 bases and the J gene end by 2 bases; junction bases not matched to a gene: 10. The authors used template switching to add a universal primer site and gave cDNA unique molecular identifiers. TCRdb independently ran MiXCR on the 5' RACE reads; one entry per CDR3 protein. The sample has 460,000 or so distinct CDR3 sequences, over 12% seen once; the top ten hold more than 0.5%. The sample was also reused in another study, on yellow fever vaccine responses in identical twins.

The receptor was isolated from a woman aged 18-29 years in good health. Sequencing used CD4+ T cells sorted from blood. J is TRBJ2-7 and V is TRBV6-1, with 7 nucleotides matching TRBD1. The CDR3 nucleotides read TGTGCCAGCAGAATTTCCGGGACAGATACCTACGAGCAGTACTTC. As protein: CASRISGTDTYEQYF.